These 30 T cell receptor beta chains were sequenced from one sample in a study of T-cell reconstitution after alpha-beta-depleted transplantation in children. TCRbeta library preparation incorporated unique molecular identifiers. TCRdb itself ran the PCR reads through MiXCR, one entry per CDR3 protein. The top ten clones hold about 4.2% of a sample with about 610,000 distinct CDR3 sequences, roughly a tenth of them seen once. The sample in question was PBMCs from the stem cell graft donor, obtained from the stem cell graft. The receptors were sampled from a human donor who donated a stem cell graft to a child with acute myeloid leukemia.

V gene TRBV11-2 combines with J gene TRBJ2-1; 16 bases map to TRBD2. With V trimmed by 0 bases and J by 0 bases, 11 bases remained unmatched. The CDR3 is 22 residues long. Germline V lookup: CDR1 SGHAT, CDR2 FQNNGV. The CDR3 bases are TGTGCCAGCAGCTTAGAAGTTCCGGGACTAGCGGGAGGGAAAAGCTCCTACAATGAGCAGTTCTTC. It encodes CASSLEVPGLAGGKSSYNEQFF.

This clonotype has a count of ten or more. The chain combines TRBV7-6 with TRBJ2-5; 10 bases align to TRBD1. The CDR3 covers 17 residues. Germline V gives CDR1 SGHVS, CDR2 FNYEAQ. V lost 4 bases and J lost 0; bases outside the gene matches: 8. The CDR3 DNA reads TGTGCCAGCAGCTCAGTGGCCGGGACAGGGGACCAAGAGACCCAGTACTTC. Its protein is CASSSVAGTGDQETQYF.

This chain links TRBV7-2 with TRBJ2-3, with D possibly being TRBD1 (6 bases). Trimming cost V 1 base and J 2 bases, with 10 bases left between them. The germline V gene encodes CDR1 SGHTA and CDR2 FQGNSA. The CDR3 has 15 amino acids. The CDR3 sequence: CASSLVRQATDTQYF. In nucleotides, the CDR3 is TGTGCCAGCAGCTTAGTACGACAGGCCACAGATACGCAGTATTTT. Based on the CDR3 plus reference TRBV7-2 and TRBJ2-3, the full variable domain is GAGVSQSPSNKVTEKGKDVELRCDPISGHTALYWYRQSLGQGLEFLIYFQGNSAPDKSGLPSDRFSAERTGGSVSTLTIQRTQQEDSAVYLCASSLVRQATDTQYFGPGTRLTVL.

This clonotype was counted ten times or more. The chain employs TRBV12-3 or TRBV12-4 and TRBJ2-2; tentatively, D is TRBD1 (5 bases). The CDR3 is made up of 12 amino acids. The germline V and J ends were trimmed by 1 base and 11 bases, with 8 bases remaining between them. CDR3 sequence: CASSLVTEELFF. CDR3 nucleotides: TGTGCCAGCAGTTTAGTGACAGAAGAGCTGTTTTTT.

The CDR3 loop reads CATSRDRTDTQYF. Written as DNA, the CDR3 is TGTGCCACCAGCAGAGATCGGACAGATACGCAGTATTTT. V is TRBV15 and J is TRBJ2-3, with no clear D. The CDR3 covers 13 residues. V dropped 0 bases and J dropped 3 bases, with 4 bases sitting between them. Germline V lookup: CDR1 LNHNV, CDR2 YYDKDF (reference sequence). Full variable domain (rest looked up from reference TRBV15 and TRBJ2-3): DAMVIQNPRYQVTQFGKPVTLSCSQTLNHNVMYWYQQKSSQAPKLLFHYYDKDFNNEADTPDNFQSRRPNTSFCFLDIRSPGLGDTAMYLCATSRDRTDTQYFGPGTRLTVL.

This clonotype has just a few counts. V is TRBV28 and J is TRBJ2-3; D is possibly TRBD2 (5 bases). This CDR3 spans 17 amino acids. The ends were cut back, 3 bases at V and 8 bases at J, with 24 bases in the middle. The germline V gene has CDR1 MDHEN and CDR2 SYDVKM. The CDR3 sequence is CASSLPGVGETPGTQYF. CDR3 DNA sequence: TGTGCCAGCAGTTTGCCCGGAGTGGGAGAGACCCCGGGTACGCAGTATTTT.

The V and J genes are TRBV28 and TRBJ2-7; a possible D gene is TRBD1 (6 bases). The V end lost 3 bases, the J end lost 6 bases, and 15 bases lay between the germline ends. The germline gives CDR1 MDHEN, CDR2 SYDVKM. This CDR3 is 14 amino acids long. Here the CDR3 DNA reads TGTGCCAGCAGTTTGGGGACACTCCTCGGCGAGCAGTACTTC. Amino acid sequence: CASSLGTLLGEQYF.

This clonotype was seen repeatedly, ten times or more. The rearrangement links TRBV29-1 to TRBJ2-1; D gene ambiguous. The V gene's germline CDR1 is SQVTM and CDR2 ANQGSEA. The CDR3 totals 14 residues. The ends were cut back, 4 bases at V and 3 bases at J, with 13 bases in the middle. CDR3 sequence reads: CSVGVVWGYNEQFF. CDR3 DNA: TGCAGCGTTGGGGTTGTGTGGGGCTACAATGAGCAGTTCTTC.

This clonotype appeared many times. The chain uses TRBV27 and TRBJ2-5, with D possibly matching TRBD2 (6 bases). From germline, CDR1 is MNHEY and CDR2 SMNVEV (reference sequence). V was cut by 6 bases and J by 7 bases, with 24 bases left in between. The CDR3 is made up of 16 amino acids. The CDR3 DNA is TGTGCCAGCAGCGAACGGGACGGGAGAGGGGATAGGACCCAGTACTTC. Residues: CASSERDGRGDRTQYF.

Many counts were recorded for this clonotype. The genes are TRBV29-1 and TRBJ2-2, with TRBD2 as a possible D gene (6 bases). The CDR3 consists of 13 residues. Germline assignment: CDR1 SQVTM and CDR2 ANQGSEA. The germline V and J ends were trimmed by 4 bases and 1 base, with 7 bases remaining between them. CDR3 DNA sequence: TGCAGCGTTGTTAGCGGGAACACCGGGGAGCTGTTTTTT. Translating gives CSVVSGNTGELFF.

The rearrangement links TRBV6-5 to TRBJ2-5, with D perhaps matching TRBD1 or TRBD2 (7 bases each). Germline CDR1 reads MNHEY; CDR2 reads SVGAGI. V lost 7 bases to trimming and J lost 2 bases, with 11 bases between them. This CDR3 comprises 13 residues. The CDR3 nucleotides are TGTGCCAGCAACAGGGGAGGGCAAGAGACCCAGTACTTC. Its translation is CASNRGGQETQYF.

The gene calls are TRBV7-9 and TRBJ2-7, with D perhaps assigned TRBD1 or TRBD2 (5 bases each). Trimming stripped 5 bases from V and 2 bases from J, with 13 bases between. The CDR3 runs 14 residues. From germline, CDR1 is SEHNR and CDR2 FQNEAQ (reference sequence). The CDR3 here is CASSQGDVAYEQYF. The CDR3 nucleotides are TGTGCCAGCAGCCAAGGGGACGTAGCCTACGAGCAGTACTTC.

This clonotype was counted many times. The V and J genes are TRBV5-1 and TRBJ2-3; weak D call: TRBD2 (5 bases). From germline, CDR1 is SGHRS and CDR2 YFSETQ. The CDR3 extends over 15 amino acids. Deletions cut 2 bases from V and 1 base from J, with 11 bases between. The CDR3 sequence: CASSLEGRGTDTQYF. CDR3 sequence (DNA): TGCGCCAGCAGCTTAGAGGGAAGGGGCACAGATACGCAGTATTTT.

This clonotype was counted between two and nine times. As DNA, the CDR3 is TGTGCCATCAGGGAGGACAGCTACGAGCAGTACTTC. It codes for CAIREDSYEQYF. The V gene is TRBV10-3, the J gene TRBJ2-7; TRBD1 might be the D (6 bases). Germline CDR1 and CDR2: ENHRY and SYGVKD. V was pared by 6 bases and J by 3 bases, with 9 bases between. The CDR3 consists of 12 residues.

This clonotype was counted at least ten times. The chain uses TRBV5-1 and TRBJ2-1; D unresolved. The ends were cut back, 4 bases at V and 4 bases at J, with 9 bases in the middle. The V gene's germline CDR1 is SGHRS and CDR2 YFSETQ. The CDR3 length is 13 residues. The CDR3 coding sequence is TGCGCCAGCAGCCAAATCCCTTACAATGAGCAGTTCTTC. Translating it yields CASSQIPYNEQFF.

V usage is TRBV28 and J usage is TRBJ2-7, with a tentative D call TRBD2 (7 bases). The CDR3 loop spans 14 amino acids. Germline loops: CDR1 MDHEN, CDR2 SYDVKM. The ends were cut back, 7 bases at V and 2 bases at J, with 15 bases in the middle. CDR3 loop: CASNTGGGTYEQYF. In DNA form, the CDR3 reads TGTGCCAGCAACACGGGGGGCGGGACCTACGAGCAGTACTTC. The entire variable domain, with the rest obtained from reference TRBV28 and TRBJ2-7, is as follows: DVKVTQSSRYLVKRTGEKVFLECVQDMDHENMFWYRQDPGLGLRLIYFSYDVKMKEKGDIPEGYSVSREKKERFSLILESASTNQTSMYLCASNTGGGTYEQYFGPGTRLTVT.

The chain has TRBV20-1 and TRBJ1-3; the match to TRBD1 covers 7 bases. The CDR3 is made up of 16 amino acids. The germline V gene has CDR1 DFQATT and CDR2 SNEGSKA (reference sequence). V shed 4 bases and J 0 bases; nucleotides not matched to a gene: 9. As DNA, the CDR3 is TGCAGTGCTACTATGCGGGGACAGTTCTCTGGAAACACCATATATTTT. This gives the protein CSATMRGQFSGNTIYF.

In its sample, this clonotype was seen a few times. A much larger clone lies a single base off, so this may be a read error. The gene calls are TRBV7-2 and TRBJ2-3, with TRBD2 identical over 9 bases. The trim removed 5 bases at V and 10 bases at J, leaving 10 bases unmatched. CDR1 is SGHTA, CDR2 FQGNSA, per germline. The CDR3 covers 14 residues. The CDR3 coding sequence is TGTGCCAGCAGCCCGTCTTGCGGGAGGGCCGCGCAGTATTTT. The encoded protein is CASSPSCGRAAQYF. Using reference TRBV7-2 and TRBJ2-3 for the parts outside the CDR3, the full variable domain is GAGVSQSPSNKVTEKGKDVELRCDPISGHTALYWYRQSLGQGLEFLIYFQGNSAPDKSGLPSDRFSAERTGGSVSTLTIQRTQQEDSAVYLCASSPSCGRAAQYFGPGTRLTVL.

This chain connects TRBV7-2 to TRBJ2-7, with D perhaps being TRBD1 or TRBD2 (6 bases each). The CDR3 has 15 residues. Germline V gene data show CDR1 as SGHTA and CDR2 as FQGNSA. Trimming pared 8 bases from V and 1 base from J, leaving 18 bases between. CDR3 in DNA: TGTGCCAGCTCCGAAGGGGGGCAGAGATCCTACGAGCAGTACTTC. Its translation: CASSEGGQRSYEQYF.

This clonotype was counted at least ten times. One end of the junction varies from germline; a read error may be responsible. The chain combines TRBV7-8 with TRBJ2-1; the match to TRBD2 covers 9 bases. This CDR3 is 15 amino acids long. Germline V gene sequence: CDR1 SGHVS, CDR2 FQNEAQ. The CDR3 nucleotides read TGTGCCAGCAGCTTAGCGATTTCGGGGACTAGCCCTCCGATCTTC. Its protein product is CASSLAISGTSPPIF.

This clonotype was counted between two and nine times. The rearrangement joins TRBV20-1 to TRBJ2-3; D is uncertain. Trimming took 0 bases from V and 3 from J, leaving 13 bases between them. Germline CDR1 and CDR2: DFQATT and SNEGSKA (reference sequence). The CDR3 totals 15 residues. The CDR3 here is CSARDPLGVTDTQYF. The CDR3 bases are TGCAGTGCTAGAGATCCCTTGGGTGTTACAGATACGCAGTATTTT.

This clonotype was seen more than once but under ten times. The J gene is TRBJ2-3, the V gene TRBV29-1; 14 bases are a match to TRBD2. This CDR3 is 15 amino acids long. Germline CDR1 reads SQVTM; CDR2 reads ANQGSEA. V lost 5 bases, J lost 3 bases, and 4 bases stayed unmatched. CDR3 residues: CSVSGLAGGTDTQYF. The CDR3 DNA is TGCAGCGTTTCCGGACTAGCGGGAGGAACAGATACGCAGTATTTT.

This chain links TRBV20-1 with TRBJ2-7; TRBD2 aligns across 13 bases. Trimming at V came to 5 bases and at J to 4 bases, leaving 11 bases not matched to a gene. Per the germline V gene, CDR1 is DFQATT and CDR2 is SNEGSKA (reference sequence). The length of the CDR3 is 16 residues. CDR3 DNA sequence: TGCAGTGCTGAGGAGACGCGGACTAGCGGGAGTTACGAGCAGTACTTC. Translated: CSAEETRTSGSYEQYF.

In this sample, this clonotype turned up a few times. The chain has TRBV10-3 and TRBJ1-4, with D unclear. The CDR3 spans 13 residues. Germline V gene data show CDR1 as ENHRY and CDR2 as SYGVKD. Trimming removed 2 bases at V and 8 bases at J, with 9 bases between. This CDR3 is CAISEPGSEKLFF. CDR3 nucleotide sequence: TGTGCCATCAGTGAGCCCGGGTCCGAAAAACTGTTTTTT.

In this sample, this clonotype turned up many times. The V gene is TRBV7-9, the J gene TRBJ2-1; D assignment may be TRBD1 or TRBD2 (5 bases each). Germline CDR1 SEHNR, CDR2 FQNEAQ (reference sequence). The CDR3 consists of 14 residues. The V and J ends lost 5 bases and 7 bases respectively, with 15 bases between them. DNA for the CDR3: TGTGCCAGCAGCCAATCCGGGACGCGAAATGAGCAGTTCTTC. Amino acid sequence: CASSQSGTRNEQFF. Looking up the rest from reference TRBV7-9 and TRBJ2-1 gives the full variable domain: DTGVSQNPRHKITKRGQNVTFRCDPISEHNRLYWYRQTLGQGPEFLTYFQNEAQLEKSRLLSDRFSAERPKGSFSTLEIQRTEQGDSAMYLCASSQSGTRNEQFFGPGTRLTVL.

V and J are TRBV24-1 and TRBJ2-7, with 8 bases aligning to TRBD2. Germline CDR1 reads KGHDR; CDR2 reads SFDVKD. V gave up 4 bases and J gave up 5 bases; unmatched junction bases: 12. This CDR3 is built from 16 residues. This CDR3 reads CATSDGGSGSLDEQYF. The CDR3 DNA follows: TGTGCCACCAGTGACGGGGGGAGCGGGAGTTTGGACGAGCAGTACTTC.

There are a few counts of this clonotype. The V gene is TRBV12-5, the J gene TRBJ1-2, with D tentatively TRBD1 (5 bases). V was shortened by 0 bases and J by 0 bases, with 11 bases between the two germline ends. The germline V gene encodes CDR1 LGHNT and CDR2 FRNRAP. The CDR3 has 16 amino acids. The CDR3: CASGLVQGGANYGYTF. CDR3 in DNA: TGTGCTAGTGGTTTGGTCCAGGGAGGCGCTAACTATGGCTACACCTTC.

This clonotype occurred many times. The V call is TRBV29-1, the J call TRBJ1-1; no firm D call. Germline CDR1 reads SQVTM; CDR2 reads ANQGSEA. CDR3 length: 10 amino acids. Deletions cut 5 bases from V and 5 bases from J, with 6 bases between. CDR3 region: CSVTGTEAFF. CDR3 nucleotides: TGCAGCGTTACGGGGACTGAAGCTTTCTTT.

The chain has TRBV29-1 and TRBJ1-5; D uncertain. Germline V gene sequence: CDR1 SQVTM, CDR2 ANQGSEA. The CDR3 extends over 15 amino acids. The ends were cut back, 6 bases at V and 2 bases at J, with 17 bases in the middle. The CDR3 nucleotides read TGCAGCGTACAGTGGGCGGGATCGGGCAATCAGCCCCAGCATTTT. It codes for CSVQWAGSGNQPQHF.

This clonotype was seen more than once but under ten times. The CDR3 region has the DNA TGCAGTGCTAGAGAAGGGGGAAAAGCTTTCTTT. Protein sequence: CSAREGGKAFF. V and J are TRBV20-1 and TRBJ1-1; D is perhaps TRBD1 (6 bases). CDR3 length equals 11 residues. Germline loops: CDR1 DFQATT, CDR2 SNEGSKA (reference sequence). Trimming took off 0 bases at V and 9 bases at J, with 8 bases between the two ends.